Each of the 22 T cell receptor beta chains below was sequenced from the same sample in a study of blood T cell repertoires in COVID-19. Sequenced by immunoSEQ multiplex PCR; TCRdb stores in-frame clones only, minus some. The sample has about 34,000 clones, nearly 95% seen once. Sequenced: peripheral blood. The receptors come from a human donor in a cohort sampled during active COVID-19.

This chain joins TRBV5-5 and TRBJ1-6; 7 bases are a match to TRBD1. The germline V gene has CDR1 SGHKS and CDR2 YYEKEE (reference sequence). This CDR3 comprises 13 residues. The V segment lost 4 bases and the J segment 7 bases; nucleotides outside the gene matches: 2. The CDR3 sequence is CASSRDSNSPLHF. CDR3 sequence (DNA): TGTGCCAGCAGCCGGGACAGCAATTCACCCCTCCACTTT.

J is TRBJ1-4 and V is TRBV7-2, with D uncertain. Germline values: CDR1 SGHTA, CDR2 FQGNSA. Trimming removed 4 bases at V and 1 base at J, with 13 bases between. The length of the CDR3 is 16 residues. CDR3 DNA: TGTGCCAGCAGCTCCCGATCCGGGGTAACTAATGAAAAACTGTTTTTT. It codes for CASSSRSGVTNEKLFF.

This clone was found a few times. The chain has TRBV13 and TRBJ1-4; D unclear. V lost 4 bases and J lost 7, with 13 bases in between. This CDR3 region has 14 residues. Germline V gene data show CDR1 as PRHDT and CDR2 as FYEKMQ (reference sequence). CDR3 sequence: CASSSPRRSEKLFF. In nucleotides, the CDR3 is TGTGCCAGCAGCTCCCCCAGGCGTAGTGAAAAACTGTTTTTT.

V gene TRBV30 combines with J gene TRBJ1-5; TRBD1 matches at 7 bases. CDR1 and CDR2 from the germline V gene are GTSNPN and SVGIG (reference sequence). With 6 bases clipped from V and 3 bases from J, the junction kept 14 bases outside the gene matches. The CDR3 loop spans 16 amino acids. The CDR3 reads CACRRGRQGNNQPQHF. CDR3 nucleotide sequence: TGTGCCTGCAGAAGGGGGAGACAGGGTAACAATCAGCCCCAGCATTTT.

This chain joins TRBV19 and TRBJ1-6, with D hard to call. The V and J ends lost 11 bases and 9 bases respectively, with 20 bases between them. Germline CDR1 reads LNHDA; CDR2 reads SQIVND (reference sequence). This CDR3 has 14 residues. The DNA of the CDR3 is TGTGCCTCGAGAGGAGACTGGAGCACTTCACCCCTCCACTTT. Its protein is CASRGDWSTSPLHF.

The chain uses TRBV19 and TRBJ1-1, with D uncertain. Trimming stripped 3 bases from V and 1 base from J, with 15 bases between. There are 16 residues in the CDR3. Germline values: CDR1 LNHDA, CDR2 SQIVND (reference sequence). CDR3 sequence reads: CASSILGGRSNTEAFF. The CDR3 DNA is TGTGCCAGTAGTATTCTCGGCGGCAGATCGAACACTGAAGCTTTCTTT. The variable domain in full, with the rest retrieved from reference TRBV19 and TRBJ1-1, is DGGITQSPKYLFRKEGQNVTLSCEQNLNHDAMYWYRQDPGQGLRLIYYSQIVNDFQKGDIAEGYSVSREKKESFPLTVTSAQKNPTAFYLCASSILGGRSNTEAFFGQGTRLTVV.

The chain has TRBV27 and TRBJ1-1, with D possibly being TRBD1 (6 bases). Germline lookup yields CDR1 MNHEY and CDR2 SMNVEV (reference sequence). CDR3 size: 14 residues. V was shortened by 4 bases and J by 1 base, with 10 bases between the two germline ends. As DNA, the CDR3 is TGTGCCAGCAGTTCGGACAGCAGGAACACTGAAGCTTTCTTT. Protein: CASSSDSRNTEAFF.

Here the CDR3 reads CASSPQGREKLFF. In DNA form, the CDR3 reads TGTGCCAGCAGTCCCCAGGGTAGGGAAAAACTGTTTTTT. The chain couples TRBV28 to TRBJ1-4; D possibly corresponds to TRBD1 (5 bases). The length of the CDR3 is 13 residues. Trimming removed 5 bases at V and 8 bases at J, with 12 bases between. Germline V CDR1 and CDR2: MDHEN, SYDVKM.

CDR3 nucleotide sequence: TGTGCCAGCAGTTACTTAGCGGGGGGCGTAGATGAGCAGTTCTTC. Protein: CASSYLAGGVDEQFF. V is TRBV6-6 and J is TRBJ2-1; 10 bases are a match to TRBD2. The V segment lost 1 base and the J segment 8 bases; nucleotides outside the gene matches: 5. This CDR3 has 15 residues. The germline V gene encodes CDR1 MNHNY and CDR2 SVGAGI (reference sequence).

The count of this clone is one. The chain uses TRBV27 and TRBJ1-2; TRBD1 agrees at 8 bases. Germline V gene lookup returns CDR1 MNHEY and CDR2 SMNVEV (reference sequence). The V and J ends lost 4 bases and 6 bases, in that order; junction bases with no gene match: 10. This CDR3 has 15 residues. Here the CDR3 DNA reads TGTGCCAGCAGTTGGACAGGGTATGGGTCCGATGGCTACACCTTC. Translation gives CASSWTGYGSDGYTF.

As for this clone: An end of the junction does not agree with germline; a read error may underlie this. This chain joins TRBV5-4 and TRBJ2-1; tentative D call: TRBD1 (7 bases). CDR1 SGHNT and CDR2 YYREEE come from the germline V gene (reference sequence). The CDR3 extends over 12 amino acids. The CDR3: CVSGQGGNEQFF. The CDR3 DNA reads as TGCGTTTCGGGGCAGGGGGGTAATGAGCAGTTCTTC.

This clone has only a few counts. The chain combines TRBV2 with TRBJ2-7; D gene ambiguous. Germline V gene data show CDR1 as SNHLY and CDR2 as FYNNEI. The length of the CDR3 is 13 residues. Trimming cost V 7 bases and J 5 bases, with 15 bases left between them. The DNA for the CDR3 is TGTGCCAGCAACCCGCAGGTGTTCAACGAGCAGTACTTC. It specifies CASNPQVFNEQYF.

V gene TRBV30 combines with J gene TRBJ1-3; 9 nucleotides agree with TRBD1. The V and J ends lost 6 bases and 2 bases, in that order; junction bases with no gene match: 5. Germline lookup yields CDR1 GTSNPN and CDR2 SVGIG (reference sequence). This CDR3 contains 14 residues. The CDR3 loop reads CACPTGGTGNTIYF. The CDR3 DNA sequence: TGTGCCTGTCCGACAGGGGGGACTGGAAACACCATATATTTT.

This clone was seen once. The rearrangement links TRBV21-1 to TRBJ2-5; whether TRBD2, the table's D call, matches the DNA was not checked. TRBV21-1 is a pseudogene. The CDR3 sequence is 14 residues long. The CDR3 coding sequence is TGTGCCAGCAGCATGCGGGACGTTCAAGAGACCCAGTACTTC. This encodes CASSMRDVQETQYF.

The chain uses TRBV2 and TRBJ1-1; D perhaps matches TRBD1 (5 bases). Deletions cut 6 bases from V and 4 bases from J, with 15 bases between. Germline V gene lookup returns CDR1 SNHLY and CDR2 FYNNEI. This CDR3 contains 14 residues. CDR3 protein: CASRPDGGGTEAFF. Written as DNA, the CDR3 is TGTGCCAGCAGACCAGATGGGGGAGGCACTGAAGCTTTCTTT.

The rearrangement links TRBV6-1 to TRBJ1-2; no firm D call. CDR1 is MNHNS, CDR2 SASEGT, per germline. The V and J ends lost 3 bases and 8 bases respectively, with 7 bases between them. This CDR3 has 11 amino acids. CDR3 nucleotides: TGTGCCAGCAGTGAGGCTTTCGGCTACACCTTC. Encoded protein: CASSEAFGYTF.

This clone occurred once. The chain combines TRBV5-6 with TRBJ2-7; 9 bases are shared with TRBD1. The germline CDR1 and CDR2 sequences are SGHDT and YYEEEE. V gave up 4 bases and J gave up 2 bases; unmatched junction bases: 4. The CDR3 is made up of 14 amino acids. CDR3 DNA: TGTGCCAGCAGCCCGACAGGGGGGACCTACGAGCAGTACTTC. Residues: CASSPTGGTYEQYF.

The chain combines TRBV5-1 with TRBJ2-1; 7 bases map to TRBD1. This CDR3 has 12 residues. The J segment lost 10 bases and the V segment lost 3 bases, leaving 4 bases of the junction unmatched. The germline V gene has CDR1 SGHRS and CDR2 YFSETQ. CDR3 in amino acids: CASSWGQLEQFF. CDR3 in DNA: TGCGCCAGCAGCTGGGGACAGCTCGAGCAGTTCTTC.

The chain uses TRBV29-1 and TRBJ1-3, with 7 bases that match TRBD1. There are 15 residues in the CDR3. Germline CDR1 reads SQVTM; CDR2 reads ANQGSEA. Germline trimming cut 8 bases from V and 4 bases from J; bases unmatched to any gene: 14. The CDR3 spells CSSRSGTEIGNTIYF. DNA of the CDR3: TGCAGCTCACGATCCGGGACAGAGATAGGAAACACCATATATTTT.

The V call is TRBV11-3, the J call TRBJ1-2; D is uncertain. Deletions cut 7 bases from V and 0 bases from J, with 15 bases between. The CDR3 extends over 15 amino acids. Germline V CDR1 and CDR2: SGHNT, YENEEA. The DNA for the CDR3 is TGTGCCAGCACCCCTTATGAGACAACTAACTATGGCTACACCTTC. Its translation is CASTPYETTNYGYTF.

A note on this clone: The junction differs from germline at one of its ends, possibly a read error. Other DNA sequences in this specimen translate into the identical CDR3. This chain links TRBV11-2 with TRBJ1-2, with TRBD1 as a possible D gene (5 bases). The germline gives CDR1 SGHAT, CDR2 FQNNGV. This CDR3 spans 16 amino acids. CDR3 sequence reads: CASSLRGRDVNYGYTF. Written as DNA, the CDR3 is TGTGCCAGTAGCTTACGAGGGAGGGACGTTAACTATGGCTACACCTTC. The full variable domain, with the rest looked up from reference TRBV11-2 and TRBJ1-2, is EAGVAQSPRYKIIEKRQSVAFWCNPISGHATLYWYQQILGQGPKLLIQFQNNGVVDDSQLPKDRFSAERLKGVDSTLKIQPAKLEDSAVYLCASSLRGRDVNYGYTFGSGTRLTVV.

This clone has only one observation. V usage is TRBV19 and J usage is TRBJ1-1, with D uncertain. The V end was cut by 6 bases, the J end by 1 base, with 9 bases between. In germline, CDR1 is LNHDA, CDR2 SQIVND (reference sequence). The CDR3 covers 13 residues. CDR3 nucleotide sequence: TGTGCCAGTAGGGGCAGGCAGAACACTGAAGCTTTCTTT. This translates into CASRGRQNTEAFF.